This T cell receptor beta chain was sequenced for a study of T cells in Graves' hyperthyroidism and ophthalmopathy. Study-level points and caveats: Onset of ophthalmopathy came a median around 7.1 months after the model predicted it.

Authors of the study amplified TCR beta CDR3 regions from RNA transcripts. HTBI primers were employed in a first-round RT-PCR of the TCR CDR3. TCRdb itself ran the multiplex PCR reads through MiXCR, one entry per CDR3 protein. The table lists about 520,000 distinct CDR3 sequences, about 24% of them singletons. This clonotype has ten or more counts. The antigen remains undetermined. At one end, the junction sequence differs from germline, possibly due to a read error. CDR3 length: 12 amino acids. Sequencing was carried out using blood. This chain connects TRBV12-3 or TRBV12-4 to TRBJ1-1; a possible D gene is TRBD1 (6 bases). This TCR was sampled from a woman aged 25 to 39 with Graves' ophthalmopathy. In nucleotides, the CDR3 is TGTGCCAGCAGAACAGGGAACACTGAAGCTTCCTTT. Translated: CASRTGNTEASF.